The table lists the clone carrying this TCR beta chain with many counts. The sample is drawn from a study of T cells in Graves' hyperthyroidism and ophthalmopathy. Trimming left V 2 bases short and J 4 bases short, with 17 bases between. CDR3 size: 15 residues. Germline V gene data show CDR1 as GTSNPN and CDR2 as SVGIG (reference sequence). RNA transcripts were the template for amplifying TCR beta CDR3 regions. TCR CDR3 regions were first amplified by RT-PCR with HTBI primers. TCRdb passed the multiplex PCR reads through MiXCR, listing each CDR3 protein once. The sample lists approximately 610,000 distinct CDR3 sequences, approximately 15% occurring once. PBMCs were sourced from more than 9 ml fresh peripheral blood.

This TCR was recovered from a woman aged 40 to 49 with Graves' ophthalmopathy. What was sequenced was blood. The chain couples TRBV30 to TRBJ1-2; tentatively, D is TRBD1 (6 bases). CDR3 in amino acids: CAWSTSRTALYGYTF. The DNA for the CDR3 is TGTGCCTGGAGTACCTCTCGGACAGCCCTCTATGGCTACACCTTC.